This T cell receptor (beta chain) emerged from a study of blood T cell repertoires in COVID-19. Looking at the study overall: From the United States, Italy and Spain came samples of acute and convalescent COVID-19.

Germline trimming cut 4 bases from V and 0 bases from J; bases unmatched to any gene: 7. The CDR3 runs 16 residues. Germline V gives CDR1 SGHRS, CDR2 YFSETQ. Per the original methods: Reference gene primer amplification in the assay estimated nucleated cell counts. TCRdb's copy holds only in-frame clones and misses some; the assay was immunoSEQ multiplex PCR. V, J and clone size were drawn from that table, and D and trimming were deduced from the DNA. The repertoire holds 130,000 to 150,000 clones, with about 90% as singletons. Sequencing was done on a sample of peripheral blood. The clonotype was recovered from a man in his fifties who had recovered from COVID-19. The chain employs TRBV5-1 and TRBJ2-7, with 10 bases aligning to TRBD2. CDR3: CASSPTSGLSSYEQYF. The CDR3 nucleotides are TGCGCCAGCAGCCCGACTAGCGGGTTGAGCTCCTACGAGCAGTACTTC.